The rows below give T cell receptor beta chains drawn from one sample of a study of graft-versus-host responses after intestinal transplantation. Clones were read by immunoSEQ multiplex PCR, and TCRdb kept only the in-frame ones, dropping some. This sample has around 76,000 clones, with 94% found just once. The antigens these receptors bind are not known. Here the sequenced sample was unstimulated CD8+ T cells sorted from spleen or lymph node cells, taken before intestinal transplant. Receptors were obtained from a human donor who received an intestinal transplant. CDR3s include the opening cysteine and the closing phenylalanine or tryptophan. The D gene is left open where the match is weak. A clone size is listed for some rows: how often the clone was seen (once, few, many), or a class if it is expanded.

v_call,d_call,clone_size,j_call,cdr3_nt,cdr3_aa
TRBV10-3,NA,NA,TRBJ1-2,TGTGCCATCAGTGAGTCCGAACAGTACTATGGCTACACCTTC,CAISESEQYYGYTF
TRBV27,TRBD1,NA,TRBJ2-1,TGTGCCAGCAGTCCGACAGGGTATGAGCAGTTCTTC,CASSPTGYEQFF
TRBV19,NA,NA,TRBJ2-5,TGTGCCAGTAGTGCAAGAGCAGAGACCCAGTACTTC,CASSARAETQYF
TRBV6-5,NA,NA,TRBJ2-1,TGTGCCAGCAGTTACTCCGGCACAGGGACGGATGAGCAGTTCTTC,CASSYSGTGTDEQFF
TRBV7-9,TRBD2,NA,TRBJ2-7,TGTGCCAGCAGCTTTGGTTCGGGGGGAAGCTCCTACGAGCAGTACTTC,CASSFGSGGSSYEQYF
TRBV5-4,NA,NA,TRBJ2-1,TGTGCCAGCAGCTTCAAGGGGGTCAATGAGCAGTTCTTC,CASSFKGVNEQFF
TRBV6-5,TRBD2,NA,TRBJ2-5,TGTGCCAGCAGTTCCTCGGCTAGCGGGAGGGTAGAGACCCAGTACTTC,CASSSSASGRVETQYF
TRBV30,TRBD1,NA,TRBJ1-1,TGTGCCTGGAGGTTGGGACAGGGTTTTACTGAAGCTTTCTTT,CAWRLGQGFTEAFF
TRBV4-1,NA,few,TRBJ1-2,TGCGCCAGCAGCCAAGACCCTTGGCCCCCAGGCGTAGGTGGCTACACCTTC,CASSQDPWPPGVGGYTF
TRBV30,TRBD2,NA,TRBJ2-1,TGTGCCTGGAGTACACTAGCGGGAGGGGCCTACAATGAGCAGTTCTTC,CAWSTLAGGAYNEQFF
TRBV7-2,TRBD2,once,TRBJ2-3,TGTGCCAGCAGCTTAGGGACTAGCGGATATACGCAGTATTTT,CASSLGTSGYTQYF
TRBV5-1,TRBD2,once,TRBJ2-1,TGCGCCAGCAGGCTCGGACTAGCGGGGTTCTCCTACAATGAGCAGTTCTTC,CASRLGLAGFSYNEQFF
TRBV2,NA,NA,TRBJ2-7,TGTGCCAGCACAGGCAGCGTAGAGCAGTACTTC,CASTGSVEQYF
TRBV6-6,TRBD1,NA,TRBJ2-7,TGTGCCAGCAGTTATGTCGGCGGGACAGGCCCCGAGCAGTACTTC,CASSYVGGTGPEQYF
TRBV5-1,NA,NA,TRBJ2-7,TGCGCCAGCAGCTTGGACAACTACGAGCAGTACTTC,CASSLDNYEQYF
TRBV6-4,NA,NA,TRBJ2-7,TGTGCCAGCAGTGAGGGGGCAGGTGGCGAGCAGTACTTC,CASSEGAGGEQYF
TRBV6-1,NA,NA,TRBJ2-1,TGTGCCAGCAGTGAATACGGGGAAGACCCATTCAATGAGCAGTTCTTC,CASSEYGEDPFNEQFF
TRBV6-5,NA,NA,TRBJ2-7,TGTGCCAGCAGTTACTCGGCGGGGTACGAGCAGTACTTC,CASSYSAGYEQYF